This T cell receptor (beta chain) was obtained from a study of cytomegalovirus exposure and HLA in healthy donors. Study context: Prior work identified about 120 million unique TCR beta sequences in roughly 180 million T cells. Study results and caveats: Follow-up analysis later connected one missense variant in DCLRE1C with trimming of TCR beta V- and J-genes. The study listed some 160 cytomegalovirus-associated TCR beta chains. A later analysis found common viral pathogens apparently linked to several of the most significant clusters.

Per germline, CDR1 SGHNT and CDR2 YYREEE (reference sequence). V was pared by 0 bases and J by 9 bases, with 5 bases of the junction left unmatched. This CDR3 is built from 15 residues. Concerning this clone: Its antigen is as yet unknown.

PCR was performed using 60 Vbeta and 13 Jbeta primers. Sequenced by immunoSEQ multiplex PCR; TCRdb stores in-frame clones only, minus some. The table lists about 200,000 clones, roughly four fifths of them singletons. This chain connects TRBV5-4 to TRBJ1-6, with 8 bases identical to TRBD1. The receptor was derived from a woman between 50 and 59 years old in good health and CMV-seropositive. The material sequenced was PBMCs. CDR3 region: CASSLGGQVGSPLHF. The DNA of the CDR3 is TGTGCCAGCAGCTTGGGGGGACAGGTGGGTTCACCCCTCCACTTT.